This T cell receptor beta chain emerged from a study of blood T cell repertoires in COVID-19. Study-wide background: The United States, Italy and Spain provided the acute and convalescent COVID-19 samples. Sample material is recorded as cDNA or gDNA derived from T cells, B-cell-depleted T cells, or PBMCs.

The germline V gene encodes CDR1 LNHDA and CDR2 SQIVND (reference sequence). This CDR3 spans 14 amino acids. Trimming stripped 4 bases from V and 8 bases from J, with 15 bases between. In the original analysis: Cell counts per sample came from amplifying reference gene primers. Assay used: immunoSEQ multiplex PCR; TCRdb lists only in-frame clones, some missing. D and trimming were read from the DNA, whereas the V and J calls and clone size are those reported in that table. The sample holds 400,000 to 450,000 clones, approximately 90% seen once. What was sequenced was peripheral blood. This receptor was identified in a man between 18 and 35 years old with COVID-19, enrolled during active disease. V is TRBV19 and J is TRBJ2-4; D is ambiguous. The CDR3 region is CASSTPATRDIQYF. The CDR3, as DNA: TGTGCCAGTAGTACGCCCGCGACTCGGGACATTCAGTACTTC. The whole variable domain, remainder taken from reference TRBV19 and TRBJ2-4, is DGGITQSPKYLFRKEGQNVTLSCEQNLNHDAMYWYRQDPGQGLRLIYYSQIVNDFQKGDIAEGYSVSREKKESFPLTVTSAQKNPTAFYLCASSTPATRDIQYFGAGTRLSVL.